One and the same sample provided the 15 T cell receptor beta chains below, sequenced in a study of identical twins. TCRdb analysed the 5' RACE reads with MiXCR anew, one entry per CDR3 protein. This table holds around 340,000 distinct CDR3 sequences, more than 9% found once. The same data also contributed to another study, on yellow fever vaccine responses in identical twins.

The source material was CD8+ T cells sorted from blood. All receptors derive from a young woman in good health.

The chain is built from TRBV15 and TRBJ1-6, with TRBD1 matching 7 bases. In germline, CDR1 is LNHNV, CDR2 YYDKDF (reference sequence). V trimming: 5 bases; J trimming: 7 bases; junction bases outside the gene matches: 5. This CDR3 spans 14 amino acids. The CDR3 nucleotides read TGTGCCACCAGCGCTAGGGACAGCAATTCACCCCTCCACTTT. Its translation is CATSARDSNSPLHF.

The gene calls are TRBV4-1 and TRBJ2-4; 7 nucleotides match TRBD2. Looked up from germline, CDR1 is MGHRA and CDR2 is YSYEKL. J gave up 3 bases and V 3 bases, and 17 bases lay outside the gene matches. The CDR3 sequence is 19 residues long. This CDR3 is CASSHVREASGGVKNIQYF. CDR3 nucleotides: TGCGCCAGCAGCCATGTACGGGAAGCGTCGGGAGGAGTCAAAAACATTCAGTACTTC.

This clonotype showed up many times. The chain is built from TRBV12-3 or TRBV12-4 and TRBJ2-1, with D possibly being TRBD2 (5 bases). The CDR3 totals 12 residues. V shed 5 bases and J shed 7 bases, with 9 bases lying between them. The CDR3 region has the DNA TGTGCCAGCAGTATCCAGCGGAATGAGCAGTTCTTC. It translates to CASSIQRNEQFF.

This clonotype was counted between two and nine times. The genes are TRBV9 and TRBJ2-7; a possible D gene is TRBD1 (6 bases). Per germline, CDR1 SGDLS and CDR2 YYNGEE. The CDR3 has 15 residues. V lost 1 base to trimming and J lost 3 bases, with 14 bases between them. CDR3 sequence (DNA): TGTGCCAGCAGCGTATCAGCCAGGGGCAACTACGAGCAGTACTTC. Its translation: CASSVSARGNYEQYF.

This clonotype turned up a few times. V is TRBV7-8 and J is TRBJ2-7, with 14 bases lining up with TRBD2. The ends lost 5 bases at V and 2 bases at J; junction bases unmatched: 8. The length of the CDR3 is 17 residues. CDR1 is SGHVS, CDR2 FQNEAQ, per germline. The CDR3 reads CASSIWTSGRQAYEQYF. The CDR3 nucleotides read TGTGCCAGCAGCATTTGGACTAGCGGGAGGCAAGCCTACGAGCAGTACTTC.

The CDR3: CASGDRADTQYF. CDR3 in DNA: TGTGCCAGCGGGGACAGGGCAGATACGCAGTATTTT. The chain uses TRBV2 and TRBJ2-3, with 9 positions matching TRBD1. CDR1 is SNHLY and CDR2 is FYNNEI in the germline V gene. This CDR3 has 12 residues. The J segment lost 4 bases and the V segment lost 8 bases, leaving 1 base of the junction unmatched. Supplemented by reference TRBV2 and TRBJ2-3, the full variable domain reads EPEVTQTPSHQVTQMGQEVILRCVPISNHLYFYWYRQILGQKVEFLVSFYNNEISEKSEIFDDQFSVERPDGSNFTLKIRSTKLEDSAMYFCASGDRADTQYFGPGTRLTVL.

This clonotype showed up just a few times. The chain uses TRBV12-3 or TRBV12-4 and TRBJ2-3; D gene uncertain. The CDR3 spans 13 residues. V lost 6 bases and J lost 4, with 11 bases in between. CDR3 DNA sequence: TGTGCCAGCAGGGCCGACACCTCAGATACGCAGTATTTT. Translated: CASRADTSDTQYF.

The V and J genes are TRBV2 and TRBJ2-2; D is undetermined. There are 13 residues in the CDR3. In germline, CDR1 is SNHLY, CDR2 FYNNEI. Trimming cost V 10 bases and J 6 bases, with 15 bases left between them. The CDR3 sequence is CAITYSSPGELFF. DNA for the CDR3: TGTGCCATTACATACTCATCCCCCGGGGAGCTGTTTTTT.

The V gene is TRBV20-1, the J gene TRBJ2-7; 8 bases map to TRBD1. The length of the CDR3 is 15 residues. Trimming at V came to 0 bases and at J to 4 bases, leaving 8 bases not matched to a gene. The germline V gene encodes CDR1 DFQATT and CDR2 SNEGSKA (reference sequence). The chain's CDR3 is CSARDPTGESYEQYF. The CDR3 DNA follows: TGCAGTGCTAGAGACCCGACAGGGGAGTCGTACGAGCAGTACTTC.

The J gene is TRBJ2-1, the V gene TRBV28; no clear D. Germline lookup yields CDR1 MDHEN and CDR2 SYDVKM. The germline V and J ends were trimmed by 5 bases and 6 bases, with 5 bases remaining between them. This CDR3 has 11 amino acids. The CDR3 DNA reads as TGTGCCAGCAGTCCTGCCAATGAGCAGTTCTTC. It codes for CASSPANEQFF.

This sequence joins TRBV5-5 and TRBJ2-2; 7 bases are a match to TRBD1. The CDR3 covers 15 residues. The ends lost 1 base at V and 6 bases at J; junction bases unmatched: 6. Germline CDR1 SGHKS, CDR2 YYEKEE (reference sequence). CDR3 DNA: TGTGCCAGCAGCTTGACAGGGGAGTTTCCCGGGGAGCTGTTTTTT. Translating gives CASSLTGEFPGELFF. The variable domain in full, completed from reference TRBV5-5 and TRBJ2-2, reads DAGVTQSPTHLIKTRGQQVTLRCSPISGHKSVSWYQQVLGQGPQFIFQYYEKEERGRGNFPDRFSARQFPNYSSELNVNALLLGDSALYLCASSLTGEFPGELFFGEGSRLTVL.

The rearrangement links TRBV6-5 to TRBJ2-4, with 12 nucleotides matching TRBD2. The V gene end was trimmed by 0 bases and the J gene end by 2 bases; junction bases not matched to a gene: 5. Per the germline V gene, CDR1 is MNHEY and CDR2 is SVGAGI. The CDR3 is 18 residues long. The CDR3 spells CASSYSRLAGVPKNIQYF. In nucleotides, the CDR3 is TGTGCCAGCAGTTACTCGAGACTAGCGGGAGTGCCCAAAAACATTCAGTACTTC.

Only one count was recorded for this clonotype. V gene TRBV9 combines with J gene TRBJ2-1, with TRBD2 identical over 8 bases. The CDR3 covers 15 residues. V was clipped by 0 bases and J by 5 bases; unmatched bases: 4. Per germline, CDR1 SGDLS and CDR2 YYNGEE. This chain's CDR3 is CASSVGAGANNEQFF. The DNA of the CDR3 is TGTGCCAGCAGCGTAGGAGCGGGGGCGAACAATGAGCAGTTCTTC.

The V call is TRBV7-9, the J call TRBJ2-5; D may be TRBD2 (5 bases). The CDR3 consists of 15 residues. Looked up from germline, CDR1 is SEHNR and CDR2 is FQNEAQ (reference sequence). V lost 2 bases and J 3 bases, leaving 13 bases between the germline ends. As DNA, the CDR3 is TGTGCCAGCAGCTTACTGGCACTAGATGAAGAGACCCAGTACTTC. It specifies CASSLLALDEETQYF.

This clonotype was seen ten or more times. The chain couples TRBV15 to TRBJ2-5; D call uncertain. The CDR3 contains 13 residues. V lost 0 bases to trimming and J lost 2 bases, with 4 bases between them. Germline CDR1 reads LNHNV; CDR2 reads YYDKDF (reference sequence). The CDR3 reads CATSRDGQETQYF. As DNA, the CDR3 is TGTGCCACCAGCAGAGATGGGCAAGAGACCCAGTACTTC.